At least ten counts were recorded for the clone carrying this T cell receptor (beta chain). Its antigen is as yet unknown. These data belong to a study of response to subunit inactivated influenza vaccine. General observations from the study: T cells newly recruited by each seasonal influenza vaccination are few, the authors suggested.

Germline-derived CDR1 and CDR2 are MNHEY and SVGEGT. Between the trimmed V and J ends, which lost 4 bases and 8 bases, there was a span of 10 bases. The CDR3 is made up of 12 amino acids. In TCRdb, the RT-PCR reads were re-called with MiXCR into one record per CDR3 protein. The sample consists of around 790,000 distinct CDR3 sequences, approximately 21% of them appearing once. The V call is TRBV6-2 or TRBV6-3, the J call TRBJ2-3; weak D call: TRBD2 (5 bases). The source material was PBMCs from blood, sampled around 5 days after vaccination. This receptor was obtained from a man in his forties or fifties who received an inactivated influenza vaccine. CDR3 loop: CASSSSIGTQYF. The CDR3 bases are TGTGCCAGCAGTTCTAGCATCGGTACGCAGTATTTT.